This TCR beta chain was identified in a study of HIV-infected patients and healthy controls. All unsorted peripheral T cells were captured because whole blood was used without fractionation. This clonotype was seen only a few times. cDNA was made from around 0.45 ug RNA using alpha and beta constant primers. Alpha and beta chain libraries were made separately by chain-specific third strand synthesis with multiplexing indices. TCRdb re-called the 5' RACE reads with MiXCR, one entry per CDR3 protein. The table includes about 8,100 distinct CDR3 sequences, roughly 6.1% detected once. With 5 bases removed from V and 3 bases from J, the gap between germline ends came to 14 bases. The CDR3 consists of 15 residues. Germline loops: CDR1 LNHDA, CDR2 SQIVND (reference sequence).

This receptor was identified in an adult with HIV infection. This sequence joins TRBV19 and TRBJ1-5, with D perhaps matching TRBD1 (6 bases). The sequenced sample was blood, obtained before antiretroviral therapy. This chain's CDR3 is CASSLGGGFNQPQHF. The CDR3 nucleotides are TGTGCCAGTAGTCTGGGGGGGGGCTTCAATCAGCCCCAGCATTTT.